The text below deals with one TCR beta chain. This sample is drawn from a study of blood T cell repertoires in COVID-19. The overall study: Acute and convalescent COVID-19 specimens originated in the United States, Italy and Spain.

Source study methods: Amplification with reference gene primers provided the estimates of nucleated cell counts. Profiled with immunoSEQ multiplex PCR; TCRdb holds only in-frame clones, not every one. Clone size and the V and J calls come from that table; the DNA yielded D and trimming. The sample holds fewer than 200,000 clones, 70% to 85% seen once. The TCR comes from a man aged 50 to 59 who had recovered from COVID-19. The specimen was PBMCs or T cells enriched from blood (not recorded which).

The CDR3 DNA sequence: TGTGCCAGCAGTTTCGGGACAGGGGTGAACGAGCAGTACTTC. Its translation is CASSFGTGVNEQYF. V and J are TRBV27 and TRBJ2-7, with TRBD1 matching over 10 bases. The CDR3 consists of 14 residues. CDR1 MNHEY and CDR2 SMNVEV come from the germline V gene (reference sequence). V shed 3 bases, J shed 5 bases, and the junction held 4 bases outside the gene matches.